These T cell receptor beta chains were read from a single sample in a study of blood T cell repertoires in COVID-19. The table came from immunoSEQ multiplex PCR; TCRdb's copy has only in-frame clones and leaves some out. Of just over 65,000 clones detected, nearly 90% appear once; the ten largest clones hold over 1.2%. Sequencing was carried out using peripheral blood. The receptors derive from a man aged 55 to 70 with acute or convalescent COVID-19. The CDR3 runs from the conserved cysteine through the conserved F or W. Each record gives: CDR3 DNA, CDR3 protein, J gene, D gene, V gene, clone size. The D gene is left open where the match is weak. Clone size appears in some rows only: once, few, many, or a class for an expanded clone.

TGCAGCGTTGACACGACAGGGGACGAGCAGTACTTC | CSVDTTGDEQYF | TRBJ2-7 | TRBD1 | TRBV29-1 | .
TGTGCCAGTAGTTCTACCCCCCCCGGGGTCCCCTCTAGCACAGATACGCAGTATTTT | CASSSTPPGVPSSTDTQYF | TRBJ2-3 | . | TRBV19 | .
TGTGCCAGTAGTTCTCTAGGGACAGCCGGAGAGACCCAGTACTTC | CASSSLGTAGETQYF | TRBJ2-5 | TRBD1 | TRBV19 | .
TGTGCCAGCAGCCCCATGAGGGCTGGAAACACCATATATTTT | CASSPMRAGNTIYF | TRBJ1-3 | . | TRBV11-2 | .
TGTGCTAGTGGCCGCGACAGGGCGACCGGGGAGCTGTTTTTT | CASGRDRATGELFF | TRBJ2-2 | TRBD1 | TRBV12-5 | .
TGTGCCAGCAGTACCGGACAGGGAGTGAACACTGAAGCTTTCTTT | CASSTGQGVNTEAFF | TRBJ1-1 | TRBD1 | TRBV6-5 | .
TGTGCCAGCAGCTCAGGGGAAGGCACTGAAGCTTTCTTT | CASSSGEGTEAFF | TRBJ1-1 | . | TRBV11-3 | .
TGTGCCAGCAGCTTACCCGCGGGACCCACACCTCTAATGAACACTGAAGCTTTCTTT | CASSLPAGPTPLMNTEAFF | TRBJ1-1 | . | TRBV7-9 | .
TGCGCCAGCAGCTTGTGGGAGCTGTCCGAGCAGTACTTC | CASSLWELSEQYF | TRBJ2-7 | . | TRBV5-1 | .
TGTGCCAGCAGCGTCTATAGCAATCAGCCCCAGCATTTT | CASSVYSNQPQHF | TRBJ1-5 | . | TRBV5-5 | .
TGCAGCGTTGAAGCCCTGGACAGGGGGAACACTAATGAAAAACTGTTTTTT | CSVEALDRGNTNEKLFF | TRBJ1-4 | TRBD1 | TRBV29-1 | .
TGTGCCTGGAGCCGACAGGGGTTCTATGGCTACACCTTC | CAWSRQGFYGYTF | TRBJ1-2 | TRBD1 | TRBV30 | .
TGTGCCTGCGGGAGCTTCAATAATTCACCCCTCCACTTT | CACGSFNNSPLHF | TRBJ1-6 | . | TRBV30 | .
TGTGCCAGCAGCTTAGCGCCCGCGGGGCTCACAGATACGCAGTATTTT | CASSLAPAGLTDTQYF | TRBJ2-3 | . | TRBV7-2 | .
TGTGCCAGCAGCTCCGGACTAGCGGGGGGCAAAGAGACCCAGTACTTC | CASSSGLAGGKETQYF | TRBJ2-5 | TRBD2 | TRBV7-3 | .
TGTGCCAGCAGCTTGGTGTCAGGACAAGAGACCCAGTACTTC | CASSLVSGQETQYF | TRBJ2-5 | . | TRBV5-4 | .
TGTGCCAGCAGACGGGACAGTCTGCAGCCCCAGCATTTT | CASRRDSLQPQHF | TRBJ1-5 | TRBD1 | TRBV6-5 | .
TGTGCCACCAGCAGGGCAGGGGCTGCTGAAAAACTGTTTTTT | CATSRAGAAEKLFF | TRBJ1-4 | . | TRBV15 | .
TGTGCCAGCAGCCGGGACACCAACTACGAGCAGTACTTC | CASSRDTNYEQYF | TRBJ2-7 | . | TRBV2 | .
TGTGCCAGTAGTCCGGGACTGGTTAATGAAAAACTGTTTTTT | CASSPGLVNEKLFF | TRBJ1-4 | . | TRBV19 | .
TGTGCCAGCAGCATATTCTCAGGGGGAGCCTATAATTCACCCCTCCACTTT | CASSIFSGGAYNSPLHF | TRBJ1-6 | TRBD1 | TRBV7-9 | .
TGTGCCAGCAAAAAGGAGGGGTCTAACGGTGAAGCTTTCTTT | CASKKEGSNGEAFF | TRBJ1-1 | . | TRBV27 | .
TGTGCCAGCAAGAGAGGGACAGATACGCAGTATTTT | CASKRGTDTQYF | TRBJ2-3 | . | TRBV6-5 | .
TGTGCCAGCAGCCCCGGAGGGCTTGTCACTGAAGCTTTCTTT | CASSPGGLVTEAFF | TRBJ1-1 | . | TRBV9 | .
TGTGCCAGCAGCCAAGATTGGAAAGCGGGGTTTCCCAATGAGCAGTTCTTC | CASSQDWKAGFPNEQFF | TRBJ2-1 | TRBD2 | TRBV3-1/TRBV3-2 | .
TGTGCCAGCAGCCGCCAGAGTCAGGGTATGACCTACACCTTC | CASSRQSQGMTYTF | TRBJ1-2 | . | TRBV5-4 | .
TGTGCCAGCTCGGGAGAGGTCACTGAAGCTTTCTTT | CASSGEVTEAFF | TRBJ1-1 | . | TRBV18 | .
TGTGCCAGCAGCTTAGGGGTAAGCGCCTACGAGCAGTACTTC | CASSLGVSAYEQYF | TRBJ2-7 | . | TRBV7-9 | .
TGTGCCAGCAGCCGAGGGTCGCGGGAGCAGTACTTC | CASSRGSREQYF | TRBJ2-7 | . | TRBV11-3 | .
TGTGCCAGCAAATCCGGGGTGTTATATGGCTACACCTTC | CASKSGVLYGYTF | TRBJ1-2 | . | TRBV2 | .
TGTGCCAGCAGTTTAGGCGGCAGTCTATCACCCCTCCACTTT | CASSLGGSLSPLHF | TRBJ1-6 | . | TRBV27 | once
TGTGCCAGCAGCCCGGACAGGGGGAACACTGAAGCTTTCTTT | CASSPDRGNTEAFF | TRBJ1-1 | TRBD1 | TRBV7-9 | .
TGTGCCAGCAGCTCCCTGACAGGGAACTATGGCTACACCTTC | CASSSLTGNYGYTF | TRBJ1-2 | TRBD1 | TRBV5-6 | .
TGTGCCACTGCTAGCGGGGGGGCTCTGGGGGAGACCCAGTACTTC | CATASGGALGETQYF | TRBJ2-5 | TRBD2 | TRBV3-1/TRBV3-2 | .
TGTGCCAGCAGCCCGACGGGAAATGAAGCTTTCTTT | CASSPTGNEAFF | TRBJ1-1 | . | TRBV3-1/TRBV3-2 | once
TGCGCCAGCAGCCAAAATGAAGGACGGGGTGAAGCTTTCTTT | CASSQNEGRGEAFF | TRBJ1-1 | . | TRBV4-1 | .
TGTGCCATCAGTGGAGGGACTAGCGGGGGTAACACCGGGGAGCTGTTTTTT | CAISGGTSGGNTGELFF | TRBJ2-2 | TRBD2 | TRBV10-3 | .
TGTGCCAGTAGTATTCAAGGACTAGCGGGGGGGGCAAGACTAGCCAAAAACATTCAGTACTTC | CASSIQGLAGGARLAKNIQYF | TRBJ2-4 | TRBD2 | TRBV19 | once
TGTGCCAGCAGCTGGACAGGGTTAGGCACAGATACGCAGTATTTT | CASSWTGLGTDTQYF | TRBJ2-3 | TRBD1 | TRBV2 | .
TGTGCCAGCAGCCAAGTCGGACAGGGGACCGAGTATGGCTACACCTTC | CASSQVGQGTEYGYTF | TRBJ1-2 | TRBD1 | TRBV4-2 | .
TGTGCCAGCAGCTTAACGGGGGGCACTGAAGCTTTCTTT | CASSLTGGTEAFF | TRBJ1-1 | . | TRBV7-3 | .
TGTGCCAGCAGCTCGGGACAGGGGAGTTATTACAATGAGCAGTTCTTC | CASSSGQGSYYNEQFF | TRBJ2-1 | TRBD1 | TRBV5-6 | .
TGTGCCAGCAGGGAGGGTGGTAACTATGGCTACACCTTC | CASREGGNYGYTF | TRBJ1-2 | . | TRBV9 | .
TGCGCCAGCAGCTTACTAGCGGGGGGGCAAGATACGCAGTATTTT | CASSLLAGGQDTQYF | TRBJ2-3 | TRBD2 | TRBV5-1 | .
TGTGCCAGCAGCCCCCGAGGGGGAAGGTCTGGAAACACCATATATTTT | CASSPRGGRSGNTIYF | TRBJ1-3 | . | TRBV5-8 | .
TGTGCCATCAGAGGTTACTCGACAGGGGACACTGAAGCTTTCTTT | CAIRGYSTGDTEAFF | TRBJ1-1 | TRBD1 | TRBV10-3 | .
TGTGCCAGCAGCTTAGGAGGTACTGGAAACACCATATATTTT | CASSLGGTGNTIYF | TRBJ1-3 | . | TRBV7-9 | .
TGTGCCTGGAGGACCGGAGCTGGAAACACCATATATTTT | CAWRTGAGNTIYF | TRBJ1-3 | . | TRBV30 | .
TGTGCCAGCAGTATAGTTACAGGGGGCTGGTTCGAGCAGTACTTC | CASSIVTGGWFEQYF | TRBJ2-7 | TRBD1 | TRBV6-5 | .
TGCGCCAGCAGTCCCAGCGGGAACGGGGACACCATATATTTT | CASSPSGNGDTIYF | TRBJ1-3 | . | TRBV10-2 | .
TGTGCCAGCAGCCCTGCGCGGGGACTAGCGGTGAGCTCCTACAATGAGCAGTTCTTC | CASSPARGLAVSSYNEQFF | TRBJ2-1 | TRBD2 | TRBV7-9 | .
TGTGCCAGCAGCAGCCTGGACGGGAAGAACACTGAAGCTTTCTTT | CASSSLDGKNTEAFF | TRBJ1-1 | . | TRBV5-4 | .
TGTGCCAGCTCACCTGGGCTGGATCAGCCCCAGCATTTT | CASSPGLDQPQHF | TRBJ1-5 | . | TRBV18 | few
TGTGCCAGCAGCGTTCTAGCTAACGCGAACACCGGGGAGCTGTTTTTT | CASSVLANANTGELFF | TRBJ2-2 | . | TRBV9 | .